Detailed here is one T cell receptor beta chain. In its sample, this clonotype was seen many times. Its cognate antigen has yet to be identified. No base-level quality is on record; no much larger clone is a single base apart. The sample belongs to a study of Graves' ophthalmopathy and Graves' hyperthyroidism (dated by TCRdb to the late 2010s). Looking at the study overall: Peripheral blood was collected before any treatment was given, at the time of initial diagnosis. To tell Graves' ophthalmopathy apart from Graves' hyperthyroidism, and to predict which patients would progress to ophthalmopathy, the study relied on TCR beta repertoire signatures. In total, 135 blood samples were TCR-sequenced: fewer than 50 ophthalmopathy, under 80 hyperthyroidism and 17 hyperthyroidism-to-ophthalmopathy patients. An independent validation cohort was composed of roughly 19 hyperthyroidism patients and about 17 patients who later progressed from hyperthyroidism to ophthalmopathy. T-cell repertoires of thyroid tissue and blood were compared in about six hyperthyroidism patients. To explore V-J signatures distinguishing ophthalmopathy from hyperthyroidism, a discovery set of 100 patients (roughly 44 ophthalmopathy, some 55 stable hyperthyroidism) was enrolled. After sampling, hyperthyroidism patients received methimazole starting at 30 mg daily, and ophthalmopathy patients received high-dose intravenous methylprednisolone. What the research found in general, with its limitations: The 13-signature model separated ophthalmopathy from stable hyperthyroidism with approximately 90% sensitivity and approximately 83% specificity in cross-validation, and 80%/75% in the test set. Among expanded thyroid clonotypes with frequency above 0.001, most also showed up in blood, which suggests that blood repertoires may reflect the thyroid immune response. No statistical method was used to predetermine the sample size, and group allocation was not hidden from the investigators. In validation, the model predicted ophthalmopathy progression with 70.59% sensitivity and less than 80% specificity; 12 predicted patients were CT-confirmed with GO in a median of around 6.5 months.

For repertoire sequencing, the TCR beta CDR3 regions were amplified from RNA transcripts. HTBI primers and the Qiagen OneStep RT-PCR kit were used in a first-round RT-PCR, which was followed by a second-round multiplex PCR, size selection and purification. Sequencing of the libraries was carried out on an Illumina HiSeq2000 in paired-end mode with 100 bp reads. Per the source publication's procedure: SOAPnuke was used to process the reads, removing any read that contained adapters or uncalled bases, had a mean Phred below 15, or lacked an exact match to the constant primer or identifier. High-quality paired reads were merged with COPE v1.2.5. Each unique nucleotide sequence was treated as a clonotype, and MiTCR v1.1 was used to align the clonotypes to the IMGT TRB V, D and J references. Analysis was restricted to V-J combinations with a frequency above 0.0001, which covered roughly 99% of repertoires. A TCR clonal expansion and chaos score per V-J combination was defined as the ratio of F50 clonal expansion to chaos observed in the TCRdist matrix. Welch's t-statistics and random forest were used to reduce the features to approximately 13 V-J combinations, which were then used as input to a naive Bayes classifier. The Morisita-Horn index was used to measure how similar the thyroid and blood repertoires were. The public reads were run again by TCRdb, first through fastp at Q25 and then through MiXCR, and only productive beta chains were kept. Each entry is one CDR3 protein sequence, shown with its most common DNA and genes. These V and J calls originate from TCRdb's pipeline instead of the authors' own analysis. A total of 650,000 to 900,000 distinct CDR3 sequences appear in this sample, roughly two fifths of them only once. The leading ten clones occupy 44% of the sample.

V and J are truncated by 3 bases and 3 bases respectively, leaving an intervening sequence of 18 bases. Its CDR3 holds 16 amino acids, cysteine through phenylalanine. The kept DNA is CDR3 alone, 48 bases in frame from the first base. Based on the germline V gene, the CDR1 and CDR2 sequences are SGDLS and YYNGEE. Ophthalmopathy patients had moderately to severely active disease, Clinical Activity Score of at least 3, NOSPECS grade of at least 4, and disease duration under 3 months. Patients with other autoimmune diseases, uncontrolled infections, pregnancy or lactation were excluded from the study. Clinical symptoms, serum thyroxine, TRAb, thyroid ultrasound and orbital computed tomography formed the basis of the diagnosis. Using Ficoll-Paque density gradient centrifugation, PBMCs were isolated from 9 to 10 ml of fresh peripheral blood. Total RNA was extracted using Trizol reagent, and RNA quality was checked on an Agilent 2100 Bioanalyzer.

This chain joins TRBV9 to TRBJ1-1, with TRBD1 perhaps the D gene, on 5 matching bases. This receptor was obtained from an adult man with Graves' ophthalmopathy. Specimen: peripheral blood. CDR3 sequence: CASSAQGGRVDTEAFF. The base sequence is TGTGCCAGCAGCGCCCAGGGCGGCAGGGTCGACACTGAAGCTTTCTTT.